The source of this TCR beta chain is a study of human T cells and chemical hapten exposure. Study at large: Patients additionally received therapeutic doses of diphenylcyclopropenone on the scalp once a week, and this continued throughout the roughly 26-week study.

Stated time point: patch test 1, 2 weeks after DPC sensitization. The treatment denotes: therapeutic diphenylcyclopropenone sensitization with weekly scalp DPC. Donation of samples came from alopecia patients who were 18 to 70 years old and suitable for DPC. TCRdb used MiXCR to reprocess the RACE reads, holding one entry per CDR3 protein. The sample includes 80,000 to 100,000 distinct CDR3 sequences, under 15% of them seen just once. Germline values: CDR1 LGHDT, CDR2 YNNKEL (reference sequence). CDR3 length: 15 residues. Trimming stripped 0 bases from V and 4 bases from J, with 12 bases between. V gene TRBV3-1 combines with J gene TRBJ1-2, with a tentative D call TRBD1 (5 bases). The source material was whole blood, sampled in connection with sensitization to the hapten diphenylcyclopropenone (DPC). This clonotype originated in a woman aged 40 to 50 with alopecia areata. Some clones in this sample may be carry-over from other donors' samples. In DNA form, the CDR3 reads TGTGCCAGCAGCCAAGATGGGCGGGGGACCTATGGCTACACCTTC. This translates into CASSQDGRGTYGYTF. Full variable domain (remainder filled in from reference TRBV3-1 and TRBJ1-2): DTAVSQTPKYLVTQMGNDKSIKCEQNLGHDTMYWYKQDSKKFLKIMFSYNNKELIINETVPNRFSPKSPDKAHLNLHINSLELGDSAVYFCASSQDGRGTYGYTFGSGTRLTVV.